Sequencing of this TCR beta chain was carried out in a study of glioma-infiltrating T cells after dendritic cell vaccination. Whole-study findings and limits: Complete blood and tumor specimen sets were limited to few patients.

Points on this clone: What it binds is not known.

As for time point: after dendritic cell vaccination, including at tumor progression/relapse. Selection required adequate fresh-frozen tumor tissue plus more than two years' survival data. The table came from immunoSEQ multiplex PCR; TCRdb's copy has only in-frame clones and leaves some out. The sample yields more than 75,000 clones, around 83% seen once. In germline, CDR1 is MNHEY, CDR2 SVGAGI. This CDR3 comprises 14 residues. V gave up 6 bases and J gave up 3 bases, with 14 bases separating them. The chain joins TRBV6-5 to TRBJ1-2; TRBD1 might be the D (6 bases). The clonotype was recovered from a human donor with glioblastoma. This specimen was blood, taken after dendritic cell vaccination. CDR3 in amino acids: CASRGLGGDYGYTF. CDR3 coding DNA: TGTGCCAGCAGGGGCCTAGGGGGGGACTATGGCTACACCTTC.